This T cell receptor beta chain stems from a study of T cell responses to AZD1222 COVID-19 vaccine. This clone has only a few counts. Its specificity is unknown. The table came from immunoSEQ multiplex PCR; TCRdb's copy has only in-frame clones and leaves some out. Of 90,000 to 100,000 clones listed, about nine tenths are singletons. Study conclusions and caveats: Only a handful of people who got AZD1222 tested seropositive at baseline.

V shed 7 bases and J 2 bases; nucleotides not matched to a gene: 4. CDR1 is PRHDT, CDR2 FYEKMQ, per germline (reference sequence). The CDR3 has 13 amino acids. Sequences were derived from peripheral blood, sampled 28 days after the second AZD1222 dose. The chain recombines TRBV13 with TRBJ1-2; TRBD1 matches at 7 bases. The receptor comes from an adult who received the AZD1222 COVID-19 vaccine. The CDR3 nucleotides are TGTGCCAGCACCACGGGACAGAACTATGGCTACACCTTC. As protein: CASTTGQNYGYTF.